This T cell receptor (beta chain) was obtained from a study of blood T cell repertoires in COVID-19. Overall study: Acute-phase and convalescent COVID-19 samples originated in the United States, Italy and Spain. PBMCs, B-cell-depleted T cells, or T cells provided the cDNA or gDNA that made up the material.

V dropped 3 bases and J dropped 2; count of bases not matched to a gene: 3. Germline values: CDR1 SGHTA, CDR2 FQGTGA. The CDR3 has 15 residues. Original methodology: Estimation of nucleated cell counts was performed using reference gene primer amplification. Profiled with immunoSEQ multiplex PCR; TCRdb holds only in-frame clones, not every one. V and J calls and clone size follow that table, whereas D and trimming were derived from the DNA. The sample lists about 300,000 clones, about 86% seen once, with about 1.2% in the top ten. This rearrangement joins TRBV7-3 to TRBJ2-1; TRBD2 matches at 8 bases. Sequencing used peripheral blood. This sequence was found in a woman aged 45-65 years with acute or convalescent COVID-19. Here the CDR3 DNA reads TGTGCCAGCAGCTTCGGGGGGGCAACCTACAATGAGCAGTTCTTC. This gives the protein CASSFGGATYNEQFF. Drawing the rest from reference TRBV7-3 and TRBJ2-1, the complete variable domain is GAGVSQTPSNKVTEKGKYVELRCDPISGHTALYWYRQSLGQGPEFLIYFQGTGAADDSGLPNDRFFAVRPEGSVSTLKIQRTERGDSAVYLCASSFGGATYNEQFFGPGTRLTVL.